The clone carrying this T cell receptor beta chain has at least ten counts. Its target is not known. These data are taken from a study of T cells in Graves' hyperthyroidism and ophthalmopathy. Findings and caveats of the study: In the blood, most expanded thyroid clonotypes above 0.001 appeared as well.

Graves' hyperthyroidism is called stable when ophthalmopathy does not progress within 18 months. Newly diagnosed patients aged 18 to 65 had hyperthyroidism of under 2 months' duration. Diagnosis relied on clinical symptoms, serum thyroxine and TRAb, thyroid ultrasound and orbital computed tomography. Using RNA transcripts as the source, TCR beta CDR3 regions were amplified. RT-PCR in the first round (using the HTBI primer set) targeted the TCR CDR3. MiXCR was run by TCRdb on the multiplex PCR reads, yielding one entry per CDR3 protein. The profile shows about 560,000 distinct CDR3 sequences, 12% to 15% of them singletons. This CDR3 has 11 amino acids. V lost 3 bases and J lost 4, with 4 bases in between. Per germline, CDR1 MDHEN and CDR2 SYDVKM.

Sequencing was carried out using blood. The clonotype was recovered from a woman in her thirties or forties with Graves' hyperthyroidism. The gene calls are TRBV28 and TRBJ2-7; D unresolved. CDR3 in amino acids: CASSFQYEQYF. The CDR3 DNA reads as TGTGCCAGCAGTTTTCAATACGAGCAGTACTTC.